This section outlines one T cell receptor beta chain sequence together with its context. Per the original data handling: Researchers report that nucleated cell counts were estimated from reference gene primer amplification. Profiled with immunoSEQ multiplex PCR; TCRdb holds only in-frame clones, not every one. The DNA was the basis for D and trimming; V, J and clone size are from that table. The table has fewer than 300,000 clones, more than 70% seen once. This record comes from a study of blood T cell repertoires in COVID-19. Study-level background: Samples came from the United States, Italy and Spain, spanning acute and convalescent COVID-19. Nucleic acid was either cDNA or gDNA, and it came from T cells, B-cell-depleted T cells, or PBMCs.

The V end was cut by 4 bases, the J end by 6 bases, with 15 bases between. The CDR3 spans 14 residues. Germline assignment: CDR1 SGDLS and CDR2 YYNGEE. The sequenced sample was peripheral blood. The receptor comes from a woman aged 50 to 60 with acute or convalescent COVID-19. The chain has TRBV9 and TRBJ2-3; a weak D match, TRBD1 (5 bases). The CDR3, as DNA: TGTGCCAGCAGCACCCGACAGTCCTGGGATACGCAGTATTTT. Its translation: CASSTRQSWDTQYF.